The 11 T cell receptor beta chains given below trace back to one sample, sequenced in a study of cytomegalovirus exposure and HLA in healthy donors. PCR primers comprised 60 Vbeta and 13 Jbeta primers. This table comes from immunoSEQ multiplex PCR, and its TCRdb copy is limited to in-frame clones, with some not included. There are about 150,000 clones in the sample; roughly three fifths occur only once, and around 6% lies in the top ten. Source material: PBMCs. These receptors originate from a woman aged 55-70 years in good health and CMV-seronegative.

This chain links TRBV2 with TRBJ2-7, with TRBD2 matching 15 bases. Germline lookup yields CDR1 SNHLY and CDR2 FYNNEI. The CDR3 loop spans 16 amino acids. The junction had 6 bases not matched to a gene; V was cut back by 3 bases and J by 6 bases. The CDR3 spells CASSDRGLAGGPEQYF. The CDR3 bases are TGTGCCAGCAGTGACCGAGGACTAGCGGGGGGGCCCGAGCAGTACTTC.

The J gene is TRBJ1-2, the V gene TRBV4-3; tentative D call: TRBD1 (5 bases). The ends were cut back, 0 bases at V and 2 bases at J, with 13 bases in the middle. The length of the CDR3 is 16 residues. Germline V gene data show CDR1 as LGHNA and CDR2 as YSLEER. The DNA for the CDR3 is TGCGCCAGCAGCCAAGAATTACAGGTCTTCAACTATGGCTACACCTTC. It codes for CASSQELQVFNYGYTF.

The V and J genes are TRBV7-8 and TRBJ2-2; D is undetermined. The germline gives CDR1 SGHVS, CDR2 FQNEAQ. The CDR3 length is 14 residues. The V gene lost 5 bases and the J gene lost 1 base, with 8 bases spanning the gap. CDR3 amino acids: CASSRAVNTGELFF. In nucleotides, the CDR3 is TGTGCCAGCAGCCGCGCGGTGAACACCGGGGAGCTGTTTTTT.

V gene TRBV7-2 combines with J gene TRBJ1-5; no definite D call. V lost 0 bases to trimming and J lost 6 bases, with 12 bases between them. The CDR3 covers 15 residues. Germline CDR1 and CDR2: SGHTA and FQGNSA. The CDR3 is CASSLAVVESQPQHF. CDR3 DNA: TGTGCCAGCAGCTTAGCTGTGGTAGAGAGTCAGCCCCAGCATTTT.

This clone was seen a handful of times. The CDR3 here is CASSLTSSGSAGELFF. In nucleotides, the CDR3 is TGCGCCAGCAGCTTGACGAGTAGCGGGAGTGCCGGGGAGCTGTTTTTT. The chain has TRBV5-1 and TRBJ2-2; 9 bases agree with TRBD2. Germline assignment: CDR1 SGHRS and CDR2 YFSETQ. Losses at the gene ends were 1 base for V and 6 bases for J; bases not matched to a gene: 7. CDR3 length: 16 amino acids.

The rearrangement joins TRBV29-1 to TRBJ2-1; D gene unclear. Trimming took off 4 bases at V and 6 bases at J, with 7 bases between the two ends. Germline assignment: CDR1 SQVTM and CDR2 ANQGSEA. The CDR3 spans 11 residues. The CDR3: CSVASFNEQFF. In DNA form, the CDR3 reads TGCAGCGTTGCTTCTTTCAATGAGCAGTTCTTC.

The chain employs TRBV6-6 and TRBJ2-3, with a possible D match to TRBD2 (6 bases). V was cut by 6 bases and J by 4 bases, with 17 bases left in between. CDR3 length: 15 residues. Germline assignment: CDR1 MNHNY and CDR2 SVGAGI (reference sequence). CDR3 in amino acids: CASSPAASASDTQYF. CDR3 nucleotide sequence: TGTGCCAGCAGCCCCGCGGCTAGCGCTTCAGATACGCAGTATTTT.

The rearrangement uses TRBV27 and TRBJ2-2; TRBD1 is a possible D gene (6 bases). Germline V CDR1 and CDR2: MNHEY, SMNVEV (reference sequence). The CDR3 is 15 amino acids. V gave up 4 bases and J gave up 5 bases, with 14 bases separating them. The DNA for the CDR3 is TGTGCCAGCAGTTCGGCAGGGGTTTTGACCGGGGAGCTGTTTTTT. It yields the protein CASSSAGVLTGELFF.

The chain has TRBV9 and TRBJ2-5, with TRBD2 matching 15 bases. CDR1 is SGDLS, CDR2 YYNGEE, per germline. The CDR3 extends over 16 amino acids. V lost 4 bases and J lost 2; bases outside the gene matches: 3. DNA for the CDR3: TGTGCCAGCAGCTCCGGACTAGCGGGAGGGCAAGAGACCCAGTACTTC. Residues: CASSSGLAGGQETQYF.

The genes are TRBV5-8 and TRBJ2-5; TRBD2 matches 7 bases. The junction had 5 bases not matched to a gene; V was cut back by 4 bases and J by 2 bases. Germline CDR1 SGHTS, CDR2 YDEGEE. The CDR3 consists of 14 residues. The CDR3 region has the DNA TGTGCCAGCAGCCTGTGGACTAGTCAAGAGACCCAGTACTTC. Translated: CASSLWTSQETQYF.

This clone was counted once. The CDR3 is CASSRWGLAGQETQYF. The CDR3 DNA is TGTGCCAGCAGTAGATGGGGACTAGCGGGTCAAGAGACCCAGTACTTC. J is TRBJ2-5 and V is TRBV2; TRBD2 matches 12 bases. The trim removed 5 bases at V and 2 bases at J, leaving 6 bases unmatched. The CDR3 is 16 residues long. CDR1 is SNHLY and CDR2 is FYNNEI in the germline V gene.